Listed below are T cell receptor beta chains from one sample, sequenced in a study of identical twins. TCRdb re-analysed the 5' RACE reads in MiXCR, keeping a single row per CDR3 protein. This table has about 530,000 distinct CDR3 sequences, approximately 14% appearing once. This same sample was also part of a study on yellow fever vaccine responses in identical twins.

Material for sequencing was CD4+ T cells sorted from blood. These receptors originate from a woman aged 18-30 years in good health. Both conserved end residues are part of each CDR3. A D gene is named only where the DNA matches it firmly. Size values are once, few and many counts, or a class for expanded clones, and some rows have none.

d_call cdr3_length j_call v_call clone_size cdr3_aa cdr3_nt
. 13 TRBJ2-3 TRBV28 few CASSPSASGGQYF TGTGCCAGCAGTCCCTCGGCTTCTGGCGGGCAGTATTTT
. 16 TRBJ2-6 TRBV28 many CASSLYGDSGANVLTF TGTGCCAGCAGTTTATATGGCGACTCTGGGGCCAACGTCCTGACTTTC
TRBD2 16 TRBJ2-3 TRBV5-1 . CASRPVAGTGTDTQYF TGCGCCAGCAGACCTGTAGCGGGAACCGGCACAGATACGCAGTATTTT
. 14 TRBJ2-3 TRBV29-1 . CSVVGDKRTDTQYF TGCAGCGTTGTTGGGGACAAACGCACAGATACGCAGTATTTT
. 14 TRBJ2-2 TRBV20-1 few CSAEGTTNTGELFF TGCAGTGCAGAGGGGACAACCAACACCGGGGAGCTGTTTTTT
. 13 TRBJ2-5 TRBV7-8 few CASSLAAEETQYF TGTGCCAGCAGCTTAGCGGCCGAAGAGACCCAGTACTTC
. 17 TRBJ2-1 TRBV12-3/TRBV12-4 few CASSLEGGRKGPNEQFF TGTGCCAGCAGTTTAGAAGGGGGTAGAAAAGGACCCAATGAGCAGTTCTTC
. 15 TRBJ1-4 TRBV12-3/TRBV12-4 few CASSLSAGRNEKLFF TGTGCCAGCAGTTTGAGTGCAGGGAGAAATGAAAAACTGTTTTTT
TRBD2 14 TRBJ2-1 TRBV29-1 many CSGSRAGDSNEQFF TGCAGCGGGTCCCGAGCGGGAGATTCGAATGAGCAGTTCTTC
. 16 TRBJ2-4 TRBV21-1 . CASSTEPSSAKNIQYF TGTGCCAGCAGCACTGAGCCGTCGTCTGCCAAAAACATTCAGTACTTC
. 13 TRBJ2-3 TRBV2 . CATRGGRTDTQYF TGTGCCACCAGAGGGGGACGCACAGATACGCAGTATTTT
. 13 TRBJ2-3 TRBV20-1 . CSAPRRSTDTQYF TGCAGTGCGCCGAGACGGAGCACAGATACGCAGTATTTT
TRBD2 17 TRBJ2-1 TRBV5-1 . CASSQWVAGDFTNEQFF TGCGCCAGCAGCCAGTGGGTAGCGGGAGACTTTACGAATGAGCAGTTCTTC
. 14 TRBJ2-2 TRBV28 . CASRGQSGTGELFF TGTGCCAGCAGGGGGCAGTCCGGCACCGGGGAGCTGTTTTTT
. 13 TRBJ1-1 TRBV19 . CASSNGRNTEAFF TGTGCCAGTAGTAACGGCCGGAACACTGAAGCTTTCTTT
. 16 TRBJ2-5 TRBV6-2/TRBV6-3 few CASSSTRLGSQETQYF TGTGCCAGCAGTTCGACCCGACTAGGATCCCAAGAGACCCAGTACTTC
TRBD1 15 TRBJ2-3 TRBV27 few CASSQGTGYTDTQYF TGTGCCAGCTCCCAGGGGACAGGGTACACAGATACGCAGTATTTT
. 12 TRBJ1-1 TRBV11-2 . CANARVNTEAFF TGTGCCAACGCGAGGGTGAACACTGAAGCTTTCTTT
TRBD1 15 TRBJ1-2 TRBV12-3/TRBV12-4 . CASSKDRGYDYGYTF TGTGCCAGCAGTAAGGACAGGGGGTACGACTATGGCTACACCTTC
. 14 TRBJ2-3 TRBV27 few CASSLSSGAGTQYF TGTGCCAGCAGTTTATCGAGTGGGGCAGGTACGCAGTATTTT
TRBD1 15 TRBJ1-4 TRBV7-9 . CASSERQGSREKLFF TGTGCCAGCAGCGAAAGACAGGGAAGTAGGGAAAAACTGTTTTTT
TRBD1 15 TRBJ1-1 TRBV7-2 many CASSRDRGRGTEAFF TGTGCCAGCAGCCGGGACAGGGGGCGCGGTACTGAAGCTTTCTTT
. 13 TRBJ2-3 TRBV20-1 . CSASGVGTDTQYF TGCAGTGCTAGCGGGGTCGGGACAGATACGCAGTATTTT
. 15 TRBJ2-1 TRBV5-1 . CASSRGQGGYNEQFF TGCGCCAGCAGCAGGGGCCAGGGGGGCTACAATGAGCAGTTCTTC
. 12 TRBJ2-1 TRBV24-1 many CATRGRTHEQFF TGTGCCACCCGCGGACGGACCCATGAGCAGTTCTTC
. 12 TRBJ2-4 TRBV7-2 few CASSHTKNIQYF TGTGCCAGCAGTCATACTAAAAACATTCAGTACTTC
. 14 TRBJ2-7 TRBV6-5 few CASSSRQDLYEQYF TGTGCCAGCAGTTCCAGGCAGGATCTCTACGAGCAGTACTTC
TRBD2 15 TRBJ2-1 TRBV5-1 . CASSKTSGGLNEQFF TGCGCCAGCAGCAAAACTAGCGGGGGACTCAATGAGCAGTTCTTC
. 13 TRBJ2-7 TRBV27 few CASRSLGAYEQYF TGTGCCAGCAGATCCCTGGGAGCATACGAGCAGTACTTC
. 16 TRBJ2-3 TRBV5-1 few CASSARGQGGTDTQYF TGCGCCAGCAGCGCTCGGGGGCAGGGCGGGACAGATACGCAGTATTTT
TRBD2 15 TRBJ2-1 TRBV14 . CASSQVGTSNNEQFF TGTGCCAGCAGCCAAGTCGGGACTAGCAACAATGAGCAGTTCTTC
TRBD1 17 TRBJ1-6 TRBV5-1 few CASSLASGQGQNSPLHF TGCGCCAGCAGCTTGGCGTCGGGACAGGGACAGAATTCACCCCTCCACTTT
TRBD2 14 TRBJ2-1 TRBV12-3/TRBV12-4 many CASSFAGGRDEQFF TGTGCCAGCAGTTTTGCGGGAGGTAGGGATGAGCAGTTCTTC
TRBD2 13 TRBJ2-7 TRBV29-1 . CSVESPSGYEQYF TGCAGCGTTGAATCCCCTAGCGGGTACGAGCAGTACTTC
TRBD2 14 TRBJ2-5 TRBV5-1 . CASSSRRGEETQYF TGCGCCAGCAGCTCCCGGCGGGGGGAAGAGACCCAGTACTTC
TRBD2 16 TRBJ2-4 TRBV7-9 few CASSLTTSGSLNIQYF TGTGCCAGCAGCTTAACTACTAGCGGGAGCCTAAACATTCAGTACTTC
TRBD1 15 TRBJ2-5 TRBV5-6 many CASSLGPTGSETQYF TGTGCCAGCAGCTTGGGACCGACAGGGTCGGAGACCCAGTACTTC
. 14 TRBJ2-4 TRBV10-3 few CAISESMTENIQYF TGTGCCATCAGTGAGTCAATGACGGAAAACATTCAGTACTTC
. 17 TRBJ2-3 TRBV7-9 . CASSWGGTKGPTDTQYF TGTGCCAGCAGCTGGGGTGGGACAAAGGGGCCCACAGATACGCAGTATTTT
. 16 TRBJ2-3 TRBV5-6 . CASSLVASPSTDTQYF TGTGCCAGCAGCTTGGTGGCTAGCCCAAGCACAGATACGCAGTATTTT
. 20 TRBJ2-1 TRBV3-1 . CASSSWGGLAVKRVYNEQFF TGTGCCAGCAGCTCCTGGGGGGGGCTAGCGGTTAAACGGGTCTACAATGAGCAGTTCTTC
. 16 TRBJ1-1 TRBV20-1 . CSARDQRDGVNTEAFF TGCAGTGCTAGAGACCAGAGGGACGGAGTGAACACTGAAGCTTTCTTT
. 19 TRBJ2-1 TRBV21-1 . CASSKAGDGGKGSYNEQFF TGTGCCAGCAGCAAAGCGGGGGATGGGGGGAAAGGTTCCTACAATGAGCAGTTCTTC
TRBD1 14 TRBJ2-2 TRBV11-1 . CASSPDRDTGELFF TGTGCCAGCAGCCCTGACAGGGACACCGGGGAGCTGTTTTTT
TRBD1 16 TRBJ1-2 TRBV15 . CATSREDRESNYGYTF TGTGCCACCAGCAGAGAGGACAGGGAATCAAACTATGGCTACACCTTC
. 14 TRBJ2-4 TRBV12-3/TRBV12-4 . CASTGDVAKNIQYF TGTGCCAGCACGGGGGACGTAGCCAAAAACATTCAGTACTTC
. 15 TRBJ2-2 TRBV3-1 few CASSQGFWGSGELFF TGTGCCAGCAGCCAAGGCTTCTGGGGCTCCGGGGAGCTGTTTTTT
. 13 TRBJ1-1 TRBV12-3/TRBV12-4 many CASSLSGYTEAFF TGTGCCAGCAGTTTATCAGGGTACACTGAAGCTTTCTTT
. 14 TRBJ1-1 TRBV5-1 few CASSLSTVNTEAFF TGCGCCAGCAGCTTAAGCACAGTAAACACTGAAGCTTTCTTT
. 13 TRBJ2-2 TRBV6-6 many CASSYEGPGELFF TGTGCCAGCAGTTACGAGGGTCCCGGGGAGCTGTTTTTT
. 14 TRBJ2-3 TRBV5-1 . CASSLEAVGDTQYF TGCGCCAGCAGCTTGGAGGCGGTCGGGGATACGCAGTATTTT
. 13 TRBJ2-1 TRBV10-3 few CAHALGRNNEQFF TGTGCCCACGCCCTAGGGAGAAACAATGAGCAGTTCTTC
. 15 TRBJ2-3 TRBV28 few CASSSLYPSTDTQYF TGTGCCAGCAGTTCCCTGTACCCTAGCACAGATACGCAGTATTTT
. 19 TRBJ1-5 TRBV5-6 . CASSFKGRKGVKGNQPQHF TGTGCCAGCAGCTTTAAGGGGAGAAAAGGAGTGAAGGGTAATCAGCCCCAGCATTTT
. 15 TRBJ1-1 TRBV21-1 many CASSISPRGDTEAFF TGTGCCAGCAGCATTTCCCCGAGGGGAGACACTGAAGCTTTCTTT
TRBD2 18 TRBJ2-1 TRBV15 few CATSSGTSGRASYNEQFF TGTGCCACCAGCAGCGGGACTAGCGGGAGAGCCTCCTACAATGAGCAGTTCTTC
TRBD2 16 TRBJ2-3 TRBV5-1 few CASSFPSGGLTDTQYF TGCGCCAGCAGCTTCCCTAGCGGAGGATTAACAGATACGCAGTATTTT
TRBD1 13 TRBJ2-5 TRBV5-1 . CASTTGGGETQYF TGCGCCAGTACAACAGGGGGCGGAGAGACCCAGTACTTC
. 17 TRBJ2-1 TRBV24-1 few CATSDFRGPRGDNEQFF TGTGCCACCAGTGATTTTCGCGGTCCTAGGGGCGACAATGAGCAGTTCTTC